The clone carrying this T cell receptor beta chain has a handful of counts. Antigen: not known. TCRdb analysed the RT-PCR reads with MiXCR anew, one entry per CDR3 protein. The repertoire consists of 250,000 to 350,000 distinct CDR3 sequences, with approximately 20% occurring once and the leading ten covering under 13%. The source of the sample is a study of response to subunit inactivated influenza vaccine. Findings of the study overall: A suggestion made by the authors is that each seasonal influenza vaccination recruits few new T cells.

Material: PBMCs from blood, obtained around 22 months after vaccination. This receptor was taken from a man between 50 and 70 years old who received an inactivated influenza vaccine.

The DNA for the CDR3 is TGTGCCAGCAGCTCTCGGGCCTACGAGCAGTACTTC. Translated: CASSSRAYEQYF. The chain joins TRBV5-5 to TRBJ2-7; no definite D call. The length of the CDR3 is 12 residues. Trimming cost V 3 bases and J 2 bases, with 6 bases left between them. Per germline, CDR1 SGHKS and CDR2 YYEKEE (reference sequence).